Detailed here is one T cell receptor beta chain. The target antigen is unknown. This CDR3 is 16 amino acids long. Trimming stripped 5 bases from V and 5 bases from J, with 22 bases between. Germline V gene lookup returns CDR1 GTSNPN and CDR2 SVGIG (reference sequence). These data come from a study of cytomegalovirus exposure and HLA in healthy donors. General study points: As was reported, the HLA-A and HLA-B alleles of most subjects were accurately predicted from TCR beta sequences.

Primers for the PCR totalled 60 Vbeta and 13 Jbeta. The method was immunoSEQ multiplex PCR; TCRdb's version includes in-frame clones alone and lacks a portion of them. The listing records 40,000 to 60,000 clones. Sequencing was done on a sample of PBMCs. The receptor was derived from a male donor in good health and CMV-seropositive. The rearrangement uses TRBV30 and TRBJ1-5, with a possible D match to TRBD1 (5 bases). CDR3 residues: CAWDNGVAGNYQPQHF. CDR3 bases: TGTGCCTGGGATAATGGTGTGGCAGGGAACTATCAGCCCCAGCATTTT.